Below are 5 T cell receptor beta chains sequenced from a single sample in a study of T-cell reconstitution after alpha-beta-depleted transplantation in children. Construction of the TCRbeta library involved unique molecular identifiers. MiXCR was run by TCRdb on the PCR reads, yielding one entry per CDR3 protein. Among about 420,000 distinct CDR3 sequences listed, 15% to 20% were seen once. Sequencing used PBMCs, mostly from graft donor cells, obtained 360 days after TCRalphabeta/CD19-depleted stem cell transplant. These receptors were taken from a boy less than two years old who had a stem cell transplant for Wiskott-Aldrich syndrome, so the T cells may come from the graft donor.

The CDR3 reads CASSKVAWQDSNQPQHF. CDR3 nucleotide sequence: TGTGCCAGCAGCAAAGTTGCGTGGCAGGATAGCAATCAGCCCCAGCATTTT. The V gene is TRBV21-1, the J gene TRBJ1-5. TRBV21-1 is noted as a pseudogene. This CDR3 is 17 amino acids long.

This clonotype was counted between two and nine times. J is TRBJ2-5 and V is TRBV10-3; 14 bases align to TRBD2. The CDR3 is made up of 15 amino acids. CDR1 is ENHRY and CDR2 is SYGVKD in the germline V gene. Trimming cost V 5 bases and J 5 bases; bases outside gene matches: 4. The CDR3 coding sequence is TGTGCCATCAGTACGGGACTAGCGGGAGATGAGACCCAGTACTTC. Amino acid sequence: CAISTGLAGDETQYF.

This clonotype was observed at least ten times. The genes are TRBV7-9 and TRBJ2-1; a weak D match, TRBD1 (6 bases). Per germline, CDR1 SEHNR and CDR2 FQNEAQ (reference sequence). The CDR3 is 16 amino acids. The ends were cut back, 2 bases at V and 9 bases at J, with 20 bases in the middle. The CDR3 nucleotides are TGTGCCAGCAGCTTACTTCGGCGGACAGTAGCGCCTGAGCAGTTCTTC. Translating it yields CASSLLRRTVAPEQFF.

This clonotype has at least ten counts. The chain couples TRBV29-1 to TRBJ1-2; 7 bases align to TRBD1. V lost 7 bases, J lost 1 base, and 6 bases stayed unmatched. The CDR3 extends over 13 amino acids. Per germline, CDR1 SQVTM and CDR2 ANQGSEA. The CDR3 DNA reads TGCAGCGCCCAAGGGACAGTTAACTATGGCTACACCTTC. Its translation: CSAQGTVNYGYTF.

The chain uses TRBV29-1 and TRBJ2-7; maybe TRBD2 (6 bases). The length of the CDR3 is 13 residues. Per the germline V gene, CDR1 is SQVTM and CDR2 is ANQGSEA. Trimming took 5 bases from V and 0 from J, leaving 11 bases between them. The chain's CDR3 is CSVQRGSSYEQYF. CDR3 in DNA: TGCAGCGTTCAACGGGGGAGCTCCTACGAGCAGTACTTC.